Listed below are T cell receptor beta chains from one sample, sequenced in a study of response to subunit inactivated influenza vaccine. TCRdb recomputed calls from the RT-PCR reads with MiXCR, one row per CDR3 protein. The sample contains some 640,000 distinct CDR3 sequences, approximately 15% of which appear only once. The sample consisted of PBMCs from blood, taken roughly 2 weeks before vaccination. The receptor source for this set is a man aged 45 to 65 who received an inactivated influenza vaccine. CDR3s include the opening cysteine and the closing phenylalanine or tryptophan. A D gene is named only where the DNA matches it firmly. Some rows have no size entry. The others give once, few or many, or a class for an expanded clone.

d_call: .; clone_size: .; v_call: TRBV6-2/TRBV6-3; j_call: TRBJ1-5; cdr3_aa: CASSFGFGRYSNQPQHF; cdr3_nt: TGTGCCAGCAGTTTTGGGTTCGGACGTTATAGCAATCAGCCCCAGCATTTT
d_call: .; clone_size: .; v_call: TRBV11-2; j_call: TRBJ1-5; cdr3_aa: CASSGTSDQPQHF; cdr3_nt: TGTGCCAGCAGCGGGACATCCGATCAGCCCCAGCATTTT
d_call: .; clone_size: many; v_call: TRBV3-1; j_call: TRBJ1-3; cdr3_aa: CASSLTVDSGNTIYF; cdr3_nt: TGTGCCAGCAGCCTGACGGTGGACTCTGGAAACACCATATATTTT
d_call: TRBD2; clone_size: many; v_call: TRBV14; j_call: TRBJ2-2; cdr3_aa: CASSLVAGPGELFF; cdr3_nt: TGTGCCAGCAGCCTTGTAGCGGGGCCCGGGGAGCTGTTTTTT
d_call: .; clone_size: few; v_call: TRBV13; j_call: TRBJ1-6; cdr3_aa: CASSWQGRNSPLHF; cdr3_nt: TGTGCCAGCAGCTGGCAGGGGCGAAATTCACCCCTCCACTTT
d_call: TRBD1; clone_size: few; v_call: TRBV5-1; j_call: TRBJ2-1; cdr3_aa: CASSWQGQEYNEQFF; cdr3_nt: TGCGCCAGCAGCTGGCAGGGACAGGAATACAATGAGCAGTTCTTC
d_call: TRBD2; clone_size: few; v_call: TRBV28; j_call: TRBJ2-1; cdr3_aa: CASSSMGLAASSEQFF; cdr3_nt: TGTGCCAGCAGTTCCATGGGACTAGCGGCCAGCAGTGAGCAGTTCTTC
d_call: TRBD2; clone_size: .; v_call: TRBV7-2; j_call: TRBJ2-2; cdr3_aa: CASGLAGGTGELFF; cdr3_nt: TGTGCCAGTGGTCTAGCGGGGGGCACCGGGGAGCTGTTTTTT
d_call: .; clone_size: few; v_call: TRBV7-8; j_call: TRBJ1-1; cdr3_aa: CASSPRTAPGTEAFF; cdr3_nt: TGTGCCAGCAGTCCCAGGACAGCTCCAGGAACTGAAGCTTTCTTT
d_call: TRBD1; clone_size: few; v_call: TRBV5-5; j_call: TRBJ2-7; cdr3_aa: CASSLAGTGDAEQYF; cdr3_nt: TGTGCCAGCAGCTTGGCCGGGACAGGTGATGCCGAGCAGTACTTC
d_call: TRBD1; clone_size: few; v_call: TRBV7-2; j_call: TRBJ2-4; cdr3_aa: CASSYGTGIAKNIQYF; cdr3_nt: TGTGCCAGCAGCTATGGGACAGGTATCGCCAAAAACATTCAGTACTTC
d_call: .; clone_size: many; v_call: TRBV7-2; j_call: TRBJ2-1; cdr3_aa: CASSLMNNEQFF; cdr3_nt: TGTGCCAGCAGCTTAATGAACAATGAGCAGTTCTTC
d_call: .; clone_size: .; v_call: TRBV3-1; j_call: TRBJ2-2; cdr3_aa: CASSQYGGTGELFF; cdr3_nt: TGTGCCAGCAGCCAATATGGAGGCACCGGGGAGCTGTTTTTT
d_call: .; clone_size: .; v_call: TRBV24-1; j_call: TRBJ1-5; cdr3_aa: CATSGGRDDQPQHF; cdr3_nt: TGTGCCACCAGTGGCGGCAGGGATGATCAGCCCCAGCATTTT
d_call: TRBD1; clone_size: .; v_call: TRBV28; j_call: TRBJ2-2; cdr3_aa: CASSKGQGATGELFF; cdr3_nt: TGTGCCAGCAGTAAAGGACAGGGGGCCACCGGGGAGCTGTTTTTT
d_call: TRBD1; clone_size: many; v_call: TRBV12-3/TRBV12-4; j_call: TRBJ1-1; cdr3_aa: CASSLQGAGVVNTEAFF; cdr3_nt: TGTGCCAGCAGTTTACAGGGGGCAGGTGTTGTGAACACTGAAGCTTTCTTT
d_call: TRBD2; clone_size: few; v_call: TRBV7-2; j_call: TRBJ2-1; cdr3_aa: CASSPPGLAGSRQFF; cdr3_nt: TGTGCCAGCAGCCCCCCGGGACTAGCTGGGTCACGACAGTTCTTC
d_call: TRBD2; clone_size: .; v_call: TRBV6-5; j_call: TRBJ2-2; cdr3_aa: CASSYPRLAANTGELFF; cdr3_nt: TGTGCCAGCAGTTACCCGAGGCTAGCGGCGAACACCGGGGAGCTGTTTTTT
d_call: .; clone_size: .; v_call: TRBV5-1; j_call: TRBJ1-1; cdr3_aa: CASSFGELRTEAYF; cdr3_nt: TGCGCCAGCAGCTTTGGGGAATTGAGGACTGAAGCTTACTTT
d_call: .; clone_size: few; v_call: TRBV4-1; j_call: TRBJ2-2; cdr3_aa: CASRGTVTGELFF; cdr3_nt: TGCGCCAGCAGGGGGACTGTCACCGGGGAGCTGTTTTTT
d_call: TRBD1; clone_size: .; v_call: TRBV4-2; j_call: TRBJ2-7; cdr3_aa: CASSQVSGTGGYEQYF; cdr3_nt: TGTGCCAGCAGCCAAGTCTCCGGGACAGGCGGCTACGAGCAGTACTTC
d_call: .; clone_size: few; v_call: TRBV6-2/TRBV6-3; j_call: TRBJ2-4; cdr3_aa: CASSYILLAKNIQYF; cdr3_nt: TGTGCCAGCAGTTACATTTTACTAGCCAAAAACATTCAGTACTTC